This passage covers 15 T cell receptor beta chains from one sample sequenced in a study of tumor-infiltrating lymphocytes in primary liver carcinoma. Total RNA amounting to approximately 460 ng was the source from which TCR beta cDNA was made with a constant-region primer. Amplification in three nested multiplex PCR rounds with slightly modified ARM-PCR gave rise to TCR beta libraries. Forward primers for TRBV1-TRBV30 and a C-beta reverse primer served the first two PCR rounds, at approximately 10 cycles each. TCRdb used MiXCR to reprocess the multiplex PCR reads, holding one entry per CDR3 protein. The data show 25,000 to 35,000 distinct CDR3 sequences, approximately 71% seen once. Co-extraction yielded RNA and DNA from around 20-30 mg of unsorted bulk tissue. The sample was liver tumor tissue from sampling region 3. Described subset: tumor region T3, left-lateral pole. The receptors come from a woman aged 25 to 45 with primary liver carcinoma and hepatitis B virus infection.

With regard to this clonotype: Sequence at one end of the junction differs from germline and may be a read error. V is TRBV11-3 and J is TRBJ2-1, with TRBD2 matching 7 bases. CDR1 and CDR2 (germline): SGHNT, YENEEA. This CDR3 comprises 16 residues. The CDR3: CASSLCGGLGRNEKFF. The CDR3 bases are TGTGCCAGCAGCTTATGTGGCGGACTAGGGCGAAATGAGAAGTTCTTC.

This rearrangement joins TRBV10-3 to TRBJ2-1; a weak D match, TRBD2 (6 bases). Per the germline V gene, CDR1 is ENHRY and CDR2 is SYGVKD. The length of the CDR3 is 17 residues. CDR3 sequence: CVTSETMVASAYNEQFF. The DNA of the CDR3 is TGTGTCACCAGTGAGACCATGGTGGCTAGCGCCTACAATGAGCAGTTCTTC.

To note about this clonotype: A much larger clone is a single base away; this may be a read error. The rearrangement links TRBV6-2 or TRBV6-3 to TRBJ1-1; D gene ambiguous. CDR1 is MNHEY, CDR2 SVGEGT, per germline. Trimming shortened V by 4 bases and J by 9 bases, and 12 bases separated the two germline ends. This CDR3 spans 12 amino acids. The CDR3 DNA sequence: TGTGCCAGCAGTTTACGGAAAGGAAAAGCTTTCTTT. It translates to CASSLRKGKAFF.

Comment on this clonotype: The junction departs from the called germline gene at one end, perhaps through a read error. This rearrangement joins TRBV11-2 to TRBJ2-5; 9 nucleotides agree with TRBD1. Germline-derived CDR1 and CDR2 are SGHAT and FQNNGV. The CDR3 is 16 amino acids. For the CDR3, the DNA is TGTGCCGGCAGCACAAGAACAGGGGGCGCGAAAGAGACCCAGGACTTT. Protein: CAGSTRTGGAKETQDF.

The chain links TRBV29-1 to TRBJ2-7; no clear D gene. CDR3 length equals 13 residues. Germline V gene sequence: CDR1 SQVTM, CDR2 ANQGSEA. Trimming took off 7 bases at V and 7 bases at J, with 20 bases between the two ends. In nucleotides, the CDR3 is TGCAGCGCCGGCAACCCCGGAAGATGGGAGCAGTACTTC. Residues: CSAGNPGRWEQYF.

The chain employs TRBV5-5 and TRBJ2-4; TRBD2 aligns across 7 bases. Germline V gives CDR1 SGHKS, CDR2 YYEKEE (reference sequence). This CDR3 contains 17 residues. V dropped 2 bases and J dropped 8; count of bases not matched to a gene: 16. The CDR3 is CASSLAGMREGSDIQYF. CDR3 sequence (DNA): TGTGCCAGCAGCTTAGCAGGAATGAGGGAGGGGTCAGACATTCAGTACTTC.

The V call is TRBV3-1, the J call TRBJ2-6; maybe TRBD2 (6 bases). The V and J ends lost 0 bases and 0 bases respectively, with 9 bases between them. Germline CDR1 is LGHDT and CDR2 is YNNKEL (reference sequence). The CDR3 has 17 residues. DNA of the CDR3: TGTGCCAGCAGCCAAGATAGCGGTTACTCTGGGGCCAACGTCCTGACTTTC. Translating it yields CASSQDSGYSGANVLTF.

A word on this clonotype: A read error may account for a junction end that differs from germline. The V call is TRBV11-3, the J call TRBJ2-3, with D maybe TRBD2 (6 bases). The CDR3 is made up of 14 amino acids. Germline-derived CDR1 and CDR2 are SGHNT and YENEEA. CDR3 loop: CASSISGLAVTQYF. For the CDR3, the DNA is TGTGCGAGCAGCATTAGCGGCCTCGCAGTTACGCAGTATTTT.

Note on this clonotype: A much larger clone is a single base away; this may be a read error. This chain connects TRBV11-3 to TRBJ2-1; 8 nucleotides agree with TRBD2. The CDR3 has 15 amino acids. Germline values: CDR1 SGHNT, CDR2 YENEEA. CDR3: CAGSFGISGKLEQFF. The CDR3 DNA reads TGTGCCGGCAGCTTTGGAATTAGCGGGAAGCTTGAGCAGTTCTTC.

In regard to this clonotype: At one end the junction does not follow the germline gene, possibly because of a read error. This chain joins TRBV11-2 and TRBJ2-5; maybe TRBD1 (6 bases). Germline CDR1 is SGHAT and CDR2 is FQNNGV. The CDR3 consists of 14 residues. In nucleotides, the CDR3 is TGTGCCAGCAGCTTGAGGGGGAGCCAAGAGGCCCAGCACTTT. Translating it yields CASSLRGSQEAQHF.

Worth noting for this clonotype: Germline is not matched at one junction end, which may reflect a read error. The rearrangement uses TRBV11-2 and TRBJ1-1, with D tentatively TRBD1 (6 bases). The CDR3 has 14 amino acids. CDR1 and CDR2 (germline): SGHAT, FQNNGV. The chain's CDR3 is CASRYTGCRAEVFF. CDR3 nucleotides: TGTGCCAGCAGATATACAGGGTGTAGGGCTGAAGTTTTCTTT. The full variable domain, its missing parts supplied by reference TRBV11-2 and TRBJ1-1, is EAGVAQSPRYKIIEKRQSVAFWCNPISGHATLYWYQQILGQGPKLLIQFQNNGVVDDSQLPKDRFSAERLKGVDSTLKIQPAKLEDSAVYLCASRYTGCRAEVFFGQGTRLTVV.

On this clonotype itself: Compared with germline, one end of the junction differs, possibly owing to a read error. The genes are TRBV7-9 and TRBJ2-1; tentatively, D is TRBD2 (5 bases). The CDR3 contains 16 residues. Germline V gene data show CDR1 as SEHNR and CDR2 as FQNEAQ (reference sequence). CDR3 in DNA: TGTGCCAGCAGCTTCAGTAGGGCGGGCTCCTACAATGAGCGGTTCTTC. It codes for CASSFSRAGSYNERFF.

By share, this clonotype counts as medium-sized. The chain uses TRBV6-5 and TRBJ1-2; no clear D gene. CDR1 is MNHEY and CDR2 is SVGAGI in the germline V gene. CDR3 size: 12 residues. The V and J ends lost 4 bases and 8 bases respectively, with 11 bases between them. The CDR3 nucleotides are TGTGCCAGCAGTTCACCAGGCGTCGGCTACACCTTC. This codes for CASSSPGVGYTF.

This clonotype was detected only once. Its ends do not fully match the called genes, so a read error is possible. This chain's CDR3 is CASSYGLSYEQYF. The CDR3 DNA is TGTGCCAGCAGCTACGGACTCTCCTACGAGCAGTATTTC. The chain links TRBV11-2 to TRBJ2-7; maybe TRBD2 (5 bases). The CDR3 sequence is 13 residues long. The germline V gene encodes CDR1 SGHAT and CDR2 FQNNGV.

The V gene is TRBV28, the J gene TRBJ1-5; D is undetermined. The CDR3 extends over 15 amino acids. Germline CDR1 reads MDHEN; CDR2 reads SYDVKM. The V gene lost 6 bases and the J gene lost 1 base, with 13 bases spanning the gap. As DNA, the CDR3 is TGTGCCAGCAGCCAGACGGGAGACAGCAATCAGCCCCAGCATTTT. Its translation: CASSQTGDSNQPQHF.